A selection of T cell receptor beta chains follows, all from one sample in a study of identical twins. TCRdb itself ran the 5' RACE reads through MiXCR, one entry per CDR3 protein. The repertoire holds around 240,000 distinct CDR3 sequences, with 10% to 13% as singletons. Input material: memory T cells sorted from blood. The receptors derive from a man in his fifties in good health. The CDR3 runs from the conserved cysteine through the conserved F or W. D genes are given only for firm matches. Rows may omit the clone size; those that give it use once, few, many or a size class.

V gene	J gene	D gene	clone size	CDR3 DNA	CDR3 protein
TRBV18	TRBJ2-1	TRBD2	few	TGTGCCAGCTCACCACCGGGACTAGCGGGAGGAAATGAGCAGTTCTTC	CASSPPGLAGGNEQFF
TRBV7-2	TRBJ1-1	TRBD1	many	TGTGCCAGCAGCGACCACAGGGGAACAACTGAAGCTTTCTTT	CASSDHRGTTEAFF
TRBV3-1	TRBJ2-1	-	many	TGTGCCAGCAGCCAGAGGGTTGAGCAGTTCTTC	CASSQRVEQFF
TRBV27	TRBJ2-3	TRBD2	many	TGTGCCAGCAGTTTAGGGACTAGCGGCACAGATACGCAGTATTTT	CASSLGTSGTDTQYF
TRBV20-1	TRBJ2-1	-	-	TGCAGTGCTAGACTCCCGGGGCTAACCTACAATGAGCAGTTCTTC	CSARLPGLTYNEQFF
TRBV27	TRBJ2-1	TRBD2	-	TGTGCCAGCAGCCCTAGCGGGAATTACTACAATGAGCAGTTCTTC	CASSPSGNYYNEQFF
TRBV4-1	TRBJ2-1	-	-	TGCGCCAGCAGCCAGTGGGTTTCCTACAATGAGCAGTTCTTC	CASSQWVSYNEQFF
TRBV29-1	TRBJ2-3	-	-	TGCAGCGTTGACGTTCCGGCCCAATATTTT	CSVDVPAQYF
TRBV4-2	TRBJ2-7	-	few	TGTGCCAGCAGCCGCGTTGGGCTAGAGGTACCCGAGCAGTACTTC	CASSRVGLEVPEQYF
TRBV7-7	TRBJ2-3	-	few	TGTGCTAGCAGCCCCGGGACCGGTACGCAGTATTTT	CASSPGTGTQYF
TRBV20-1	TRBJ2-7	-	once	TGCAGTGCCTCCCCGGGACCCTACTACGAGCAGTACTTC	CSASPGPYYEQYF
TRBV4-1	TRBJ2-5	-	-	TGCGCCAGCAGCCAAGCCGGGCCCCCGATCGGGACCCAGTACTTC	CASSQAGPPIGTQYF
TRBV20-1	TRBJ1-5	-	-	TGCAGTGCTAGTCTATCCCGAGGGAGCAATCAGCCCCAGCATTTT	CSASLSRGSNQPQHF
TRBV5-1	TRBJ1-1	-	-	TGCGCCAGCAGGGCGGGGAAGACGGAGAACACTGAAGCTTTCTTT	CASRAGKTENTEAFF
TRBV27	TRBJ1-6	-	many	TGTGCCAGCAGTTTGGGCGCGGGGGCGGATTCACCCCTCCACTTT	CASSLGAGADSPLHF
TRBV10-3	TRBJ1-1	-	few	TGTGCCATCAGTGCTCCGGGGACTGAAGCTTTCTTT	CAISAPGTEAFF
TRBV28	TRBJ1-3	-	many	TGTGCCAGCAGTTTGCTGGCTGGAAACACCATATATTTT	CASSLLAGNTIYF
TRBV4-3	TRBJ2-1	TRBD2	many	TGCGCCAGCAGCCAATCGCGGGGGTACTACAATGAGCAGTTCTTC	CASSQSRGYYNEQFF
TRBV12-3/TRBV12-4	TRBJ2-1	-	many	TGTGCCAGCAGCCCCTCACGCTCCTACAATGAGCAGTTCTTC	CASSPSRSYNEQFF
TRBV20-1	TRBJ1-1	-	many	TGCAGTGCGTATGCACCAATGAACACTGAAGCTTTCTTT	CSAYAPMNTEAFF
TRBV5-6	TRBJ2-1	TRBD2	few	TGTGCCAGCAGCCCTAGCGGGGGTGGCTCCTACAATGAGCAGTTCTTC	CASSPSGGGSYNEQFF
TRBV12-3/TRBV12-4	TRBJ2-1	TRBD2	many	TGTGCCAGCGGAATTAGCGGGGACTACAATGAGCAGTTCTTC	CASGISGDYNEQFF
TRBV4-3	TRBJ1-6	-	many	TGCGCCAGCAGCCAAGAGGCAGGGCATAATTCACCCCTCCACTTT	CASSQEAGHNSPLHF
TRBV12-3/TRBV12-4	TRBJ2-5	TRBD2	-	TGTGCCAGCAGTCCACGGGGACTAGCGGGGGGCCAAGAGACCCAGTACTTC	CASSPRGLAGGQETQYF
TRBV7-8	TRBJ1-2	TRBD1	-	TGTGCCAGCAGCTTAGCTCACAGGGGAACCAACTATGGCTACACCTTC	CASSLAHRGTNYGYTF
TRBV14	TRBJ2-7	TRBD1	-	TGTGCCAGCAGCCCACCCGGGACAGGGGCCTTGAAGCAGTACTTC	CASSPPGTGALKQYF
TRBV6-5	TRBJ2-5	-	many	TGTGCCAGCAGTTACTCGGCAGGGTCGCGAGAGACCCAGTACTTC	CASSYSAGSRETQYF
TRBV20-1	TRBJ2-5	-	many	TGCAGTGCTAGAGATTCCCAGGGCAGGGAGACCCAGTACTTC	CSARDSQGRETQYF
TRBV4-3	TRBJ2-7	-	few	TGCGCCAGCAGCCAAGGGGCCTGGGGAAGCGCCTACGAGCAGTACTTC	CASSQGAWGSAYEQYF
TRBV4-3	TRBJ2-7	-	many	TGCGCCAGCAGCCAAGATTTACAGGGCGAGCAGTACTTC	CASSQDLQGEQYF
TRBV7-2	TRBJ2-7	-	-	TGTGCCAGCAGCTTAGGGGGACGTGTAGCATACGAGCAGTACTTC	CASSLGGRVAYEQYF
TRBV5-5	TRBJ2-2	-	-	TGTGCCAGCAGCCCCGAGGAGTGGCAGGGGGAGCTGTTTTTT	CASSPEEWQGELFF
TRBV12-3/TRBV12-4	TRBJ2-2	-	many	TGTGCCAGCAGGCTTCAGGACACCGGGGAGCTGTTTTTT	CASRLQDTGELFF